One and the same sample provided the 10 T cell receptor beta chains below, sequenced in a study of T-cell reconstitution after alpha-beta-depleted transplantation in children. Preparation of the TCRbeta library involved a method that used unique molecular identifiers. TCRdb itself ran the PCR reads through MiXCR, one entry per CDR3 protein. Among about 590,000 distinct CDR3 sequences, around 13% were seen once, and the ten largest hold 2.2%. Sequences were derived from PBMCs, mostly from graft donor cells, sampled 360 days after TCRalphabeta/CD19-depleted stem cell transplant. Receptors were obtained from a male patient between 5 and 17 years old who had a stem cell transplant for acute myeloid leukemia, so the T cells may come from the graft donor.

This clonotype has only a few counts. This chain links TRBV4-3 with TRBJ2-1; perhaps TRBD1 as D (5 bases). This CDR3 has 15 amino acids. Trimming pared 3 bases from V and 0 bases from J, leaving 9 bases between. Germline values: CDR1 LGHNA, CDR2 YSLEER. The CDR3: CASSQSRGSYNEQFF. The DNA for the CDR3 is TGCGCCAGCAGCCAGTCAAGGGGCTCCTACAATGAGCAGTTCTTC.

The rearrangement joins TRBV12-3 or TRBV12-4 to TRBJ1-5, with D tentatively TRBD1 (5 bases). Between the trimmed V and J ends, which lost 4 bases and 7 bases, there was a span of 17 bases. The CDR3 runs 15 residues. The CDR3 reads CASSYSVGTWQPQHF. In DNA form, the CDR3 reads TGTGCCAGCAGTTACTCCGTAGGGACTTGGCAGCCCCAGCATTTT.

This clonotype has more than one count but fewer than ten. This chain uses TRBV4-3 with TRBJ2-7; D remains ambiguous. This CDR3 has 15 residues. Germline CDR1 reads LGHNA; CDR2 reads YSLEER. The germline V and J ends were trimmed by 0 bases and 2 bases, with 11 bases remaining between them. This CDR3 is CASSQDLSAPYEQYF. In nucleotides, the CDR3 is TGCGCCAGCAGCCAAGATCTCAGCGCTCCCTACGAGCAGTACTTC.

This clonotype was picked up a small number of times. This rearrangement joins TRBV20-1 to TRBJ2-3; TRBD2 agrees at 11 bases. Per the germline V gene, CDR1 is DFQATT and CDR2 is SNEGSKA (reference sequence). With V trimmed by 3 bases and J by 5 bases, 7 bases remained unmatched. The CDR3 spans 15 residues. This CDR3 reads CSASPLAGVVDTQYF. The CDR3 nucleotides are TGCAGTGCTAGTCCACTAGCGGGAGTGGTAGATACGCAGTATTTT.

This clonotype was seen a few times. The chain uses TRBV5-1 and TRBJ2-5; 11 nucleotides line up with TRBD2. CDR1 is SGHRS and CDR2 is YFSETQ in the germline V gene. With V trimmed by 4 bases and J by 1 base, 6 bases remained unmatched. This CDR3 is built from 16 residues. CDR3 nucleotide sequence: TGCGCCAGCAGCCCAACGACTAGCGGGATCCAAGAGACCCAGTACTTC. Residues: CASSPTTSGIQETQYF.

This clonotype was counted only a few times. This chain uses TRBV10-3 with TRBJ1-2; 8 bases agree with TRBD1. The length of the CDR3 is 15 residues. Germline CDR1 is ENHRY and CDR2 is SYGVKD. J was trimmed by 8 bases and V by 3 bases; bases with no gene match: 11. The CDR3 region has the DNA TGTGCCATCAGTGATCAGAGGGACAGGCGATACGGCTACACCTTC. Its protein is CAISDQRDRRYGYTF.

This chain connects TRBV20-1 to TRBJ1-4; perhaps TRBD1 as D (5 bases). V lost 7 bases, J lost 0 bases, and 18 bases lay in between. Germline-derived CDR1 and CDR2 are DFQATT and SNEGSKA (reference sequence). The CDR3 has 16 residues. CDR3 sequence (DNA): TGCAGTGTTCGGGGCCTTAGCGGGTCAACTAATGAAAAACTGTTTTTT. Encoded protein: CSVRGLSGSTNEKLFF.

This clonotype has only a few counts. The genes are TRBV20-1 and TRBJ2-7; TRBD2 aligns across 8 bases. The CDR3 consists of 16 residues. The trim removed 3 bases at V and 0 bases at J, leaving 10 bases unmatched. Germline V CDR1 and CDR2: DFQATT, SNEGSKA (reference sequence). In DNA form, the CDR3 reads TGCAGTGCTAGCCGCAGAATAAGCGGGAGCTCCTACGAGCAGTACTTC. Its translation is CSASRRISGSSYEQYF.

Written as DNA, the CDR3 is TGCAGTGCTCCGAACCTAGGGGAAAATGAGCAGTTCTTC. This encodes CSAPNLGENEQFF. This rearrangement joins TRBV20-1 to TRBJ2-1, with TRBD1 as a possible D gene (5 bases). V dropped 5 bases and J dropped 7 bases, with 15 bases sitting between them. CDR1 and CDR2 (germline): DFQATT, SNEGSKA (reference sequence). This CDR3 region has 13 residues.

The chain carries TRBV11-2 and TRBJ2-1; TRBD2 is a possible D gene (6 bases). From germline, CDR1 is SGHAT and CDR2 FQNNGV. The CDR3 extends over 19 amino acids. The V and J ends lost 2 bases and 0 bases respectively, with 20 bases between them. CDR3 residues: CASSLRSGVAVGSYNEQFF. The CDR3 coding sequence is TGTGCCAGCAGCTTAAGATCGGGAGTAGCAGTAGGCTCCTACAATGAGCAGTTCTTC.